Listed here are 27 T cell receptor beta chains from one sample, sequenced in a study of T cell responses to AZD1222 COVID-19 vaccine. Data came from immunoSEQ multiplex PCR; TCRdb stores just in-frame clones and leaves some out. The sample contains around 96,000 clones, about 88% of which appear only once. The source material was peripheral blood, sampled on day 0 of AZD1222 vaccination. These TCRs come from an adult in good health.

This clone turned up a few times. This chain uses TRBV27 with TRBJ2-7; perhaps D is TRBD1 or TRBD2 (5 bases each). CDR1 is MNHEY, CDR2 SMNVEV, per germline (reference sequence). Trimming took off 2 bases at V and 3 bases at J, with 8 bases between the two ends. This CDR3 has 13 residues. CDR3 nucleotides: TGTGCCAGCAGTTTAGGGGGTCGCTACGAGCAGTACTTC. This encodes CASSLGGRYEQYF.

The chain uses TRBV9 and TRBJ2-5; TRBD1 might be the D (5 bases). CDR1 is SGDLS and CDR2 is YYNGEE in the germline V gene. V lost 6 bases and J 3 bases, leaving 15 bases between the germline ends. CDR3 length: 14 residues. The CDR3 here is CASNRQGLEETQYF. The CDR3 bases are TGTGCCAGCAACCGGCAGGGATTGGAAGAGACCCAGTACTTC.

The chain has TRBV5-6 and TRBJ1-1; no definite D call. The V end lost 3 bases, the J end lost 8 bases, and 23 bases lay between the germline ends. The germline V gene encodes CDR1 SGHDT and CDR2 YYEEEE. The CDR3 has 16 amino acids. The CDR3 nucleotides are TGTGCCAGCAGCTCAAGCGGCAGGTTGCCTGAGACGGAAGCTTTCTTT. This sequence encodes CASSSSGRLPETEAFF.

V is TRBV20-1 and J is TRBJ2-7, with TRBD1 identical over 9 bases. Germline V lookup: CDR1 DFQATT, CDR2 SNEGSKA (reference sequence). CDR3 size: 16 residues. Trimming cost V 3 bases and J 3 bases; bases outside gene matches: 12. For the CDR3, the DNA is TGCAGTGCTAGTTCTCTCCGGGACAGGGCTTTCTACGAGCAGTACTTC. Protein sequence: CSASSLRDRAFYEQYF.

The chain joins TRBV3-1 (or the pseudogene TRBV3-2) to TRBJ1-2, with a weak D call TRBD1 (5 bases). Germline CDR1 reads LGHDT; CDR2 reads YNNKEL (reference sequence). This CDR3 contains 13 residues. V was trimmed by 5 bases and J by 8 bases, leaving 15 bases between them. CDR3 nucleotides: TGTGCCAGCAGCTTCGGAGGGGTTAAAGGCTACACCTTC. This codes for CASSFGGVKGYTF.

The chain couples TRBV12-5 to TRBJ1-3; no clear D gene. The CDR3 consists of 13 residues. The germline V and J ends were trimmed by 6 bases and 3 bases, with 9 bases remaining between them. The V gene's germline CDR1 is LGHNT and CDR2 FRNRAP. CDR3 bases: TGTGCTAGTGGCCCTCCCTTTGGAAACACCATATATTTT. It encodes CASGPPFGNTIYF. Supplemented by reference TRBV12-5 and TRBJ1-3, the full variable domain reads DARVTQTPRHKVTEMGQEVTMRCQPILGHNTVFWYRQTMMQGLELLAYFRNRAPLDDSGMPKDRFSAEMPDATLATLKIQPSEPRDSAVYFCASGPPFGNTIYFGEGSWLTVV.

The V call is TRBV14, the J call TRBJ1-1; tentative D call: TRBD1 (5 bases). CDR1 SGHDN and CDR2 FVKESK come from the germline V gene. The CDR3 runs 13 residues. Trimming shortened V by 5 bases and J by 1 base, and 8 bases separated the two germline ends. DNA for the CDR3: TGTGCCAGCAGCAGACAGACGAACACTGAAGCTTTCTTT. Translating gives CASSRQTNTEAFF.

The chain carries TRBV27 and TRBJ1-2; D might be TRBD1 (5 bases). CDR1 MNHEY and CDR2 SMNVEV come from the germline V gene (reference sequence). There are 16 residues in the CDR3. V gave up 0 bases and J gave up 4 bases, with 15 bases separating them. This CDR3 reads CASSLSERTRTYGYTF. The CDR3, as DNA: TGTGCCAGCAGTTTATCGGAGAGGACAAGGACCTATGGCTACACCTTC.

This chain uses TRBV28 with TRBJ1-1; D unresolved. CDR1 MDHEN and CDR2 SYDVKM come from the germline V gene. V was cut by 3 bases and J by 4 bases, with 6 bases left in between. The CDR3 has 12 amino acids. This CDR3 is CASSFHTTEAFF. CDR3 sequence (DNA): TGTGCCAGCAGTTTTCATACCACTGAAGCTTTCTTT.

The chain joins TRBV19 to TRBJ2-2; D may be TRBD1 or TRBD2 (5 bases each). Germline V CDR1 and CDR2: LNHDA, SQIVND (reference sequence). The CDR3 contains 16 residues. Trimming stripped 4 bases from V and 7 bases from J, with 19 bases between. CDR3 coding DNA: TGTGCCAGTAGTACCATCCCGGCCAGGGCGGGCGGGGAGCTGTTTTTT. It encodes CASSTIPARAGGELFF.

This clone was found once. The V and J genes are TRBV11-3 and TRBJ2-1; D ambiguous. This CDR3 comprises 12 residues. Germline V gene sequence: CDR1 SGHNT, CDR2 YENEEA. Trimming stripped 5 bases from V and 5 bases from J, with 7 bases between. CDR3 bases: TGTGCCAGCAGCCTTCTCCACAATGAGCAGTTCTTC. It is translated as CASSLLHNEQFF.

The V gene is TRBV5-4, the J gene TRBJ1-2, with D unresolved. Germline CDR1 and CDR2: SGHNT and YYREEE (reference sequence). V shed 1 base and J shed 2 bases, with 6 bases lying between them. The CDR3 has 13 residues. This CDR3 is CASSLPRNYGYTF. In DNA form, the CDR3 reads TGTGCCAGCAGCTTGCCGAGGAACTATGGCTACACCTTC.

This chain links TRBV29-1 with TRBJ2-3; D ambiguous. Trimming cost V 7 bases and J 0 bases, with 11 bases left between them. The CDR3 extends over 13 amino acids. Germline CDR1 is SQVTM and CDR2 is ANQGSEA. The CDR3 DNA reads as TGCAGCGCCAATGGGATCAGCACAGATACGCAGTATTTT. As protein: CSANGISTDTQYF.

The genes are TRBV11-1 and TRBJ1-2, with 9 bases fitting TRBD1. Germline V gives CDR1 SGHAT, CDR2 FQDESV (reference sequence). After removal of 5 bases from V and 5 bases from J, the junction contained 6 bases not matched to a gene. This CDR3 is 14 amino acids long. The CDR3 DNA reads as TGTGCCAGCAGCCGGGACAGGGTGGGGTATGGCTACACCTTC. Translated, it gives CASSRDRVGYGYTF.

The rearrangement uses TRBV2 and TRBJ2-1; 8 bases map to TRBD1. The germline V gene has CDR1 SNHLY and CDR2 FYNNEI. V lost 6 bases and J lost 4; bases outside the gene matches: 5. The CDR3 covers 14 residues. The CDR3 loop is CASSTGGRYNEQFF. In DNA, the CDR3 is TGTGCCAGCAGCACAGGGGGTAGGTACAATGAGCAGTTCTTC.

The V call is TRBV14, the J call TRBJ2-1, with TRBD2 matching over 14 bases. Germline CDR1 and CDR2: SGHDN and FVKESK. V trimming: 4 bases; J trimming: 0 bases; junction bases outside the gene matches: 11. The CDR3 is made up of 20 amino acids. The CDR3 DNA reads as TGTGCCAGCAGCCCCCTAAGGACTAGCGGGGGGCCGAGCTCCTACAATGAGCAGTTCTTC. It encodes CASSPLRTSGGPSSYNEQFF.

J is TRBJ2-3 and V is TRBV7-3; no firm D call. Trimming left V 5 bases short and J 2 bases short, with 8 bases between. CDR1 and CDR2 (germline): SGHTA, FQGTGA. The CDR3 has 13 amino acids. The CDR3: CASSNRATDTQYF. The DNA of the CDR3 is TGTGCCAGCAGCAATCGGGCCACAGATACGCAGTATTTT.

The chain is built from TRBV18 and TRBJ2-7; tentatively, D is TRBD1 (6 bases). V lost 2 bases and J lost 1, with 6 bases in between. Germline V gives CDR1 KGHSH, CDR2 LQKENI. The CDR3 is made up of 13 amino acids. CDR3 in amino acids: CASSPGQSYEQYF. The CDR3 DNA sequence: TGTGCCAGCTCACCAGGACAGTCCTACGAGCAGTACTTC.

The V call is TRBV7-2, the J call TRBJ1-2, with TRBD1 as a possible D gene (6 bases). Trimming took off 10 bases at V and 5 bases at J, with 20 bases between the two ends. Germline V gene sequence: CDR1 SGHTA, CDR2 FQGNSA. The CDR3 length is 14 residues. The CDR3 here is CAKPKDLQGYGYTF. DNA of the CDR3: TGTGCCAAGCCCAAAGATTTACAGGGATATGGCTACACCTTC.

This chain uses TRBV9 with TRBJ2-7, with a possible D match to TRBD1 (6 bases). Looked up from germline, CDR1 is SGDLS and CDR2 is YYNGEE. This CDR3 is 13 amino acids long. Trimming removed 4 bases from V and 3 bases from J, with 11 bases in between. CDR3 sequence reads: CASSSGQSYEQYF. CDR3 coding DNA: TGTGCCAGCAGCTCGGGACAAAGCTACGAGCAGTACTTC.

The rearrangement uses TRBV30 and TRBJ2-6; D is uncertain. CDR1 is GTSNPN, CDR2 SVGIG, per germline (reference sequence). The CDR3 sequence is 15 residues long. V was cut by 1 base and J by 0 bases, with 7 bases left in between. The CDR3 region has the DNA TGTGCCTGGAGTGCCCCCAGCTCTGGGGCCAACGTCCTGACTTTC. Its protein product is CAWSAPSSGANVLTF.

The chain uses TRBV4-3 and TRBJ1-5; D is unresolved. Between the trimmed V and J ends, which lost 3 bases and 6 bases, there was a span of 9 bases. Germline V CDR1 and CDR2: LGHNA, YSLEER. The CDR3 length is 13 residues. CDR3 sequence: CASSQEGSQPQHF. The CDR3 coding sequence is TGCGCCAGCAGCCAGGAAGGAAGTCAGCCCCAGCATTTT.

The rearrangement links TRBV10-1 to TRBJ2-7; 7 nucleotides align to TRBD1. The CDR3 spans 14 residues. V was clipped by 6 bases and J by 6 bases; unmatched bases: 11. Germline assignment: CDR1 WNHNN and CDR2 SYGVQD (reference sequence). The CDR3 coding sequence is TGCGCCAGCAGCCTCTCCCGGACAGGAGCCGAGCAGTACTTC. Translated, it gives CASSLSRTGAEQYF.

This clone was observed once. V is TRBV4-1 and J is TRBJ1-1; possibly TRBD1 for D (5 bases). CDR1 and CDR2 (germline): MGHRA, YSYEKL. V was cut by 3 bases and J by 10 bases, with 9 bases left in between. The CDR3 extends over 11 amino acids. CDR3: CASSQGGGAFF. The DNA for the CDR3 is TGCGCCAGCAGCCAGGGGGGAGGAGCTTTCTTT.

V is TRBV28 and J is TRBJ1-2; D remains unclear. The germline V and J ends were trimmed by 7 bases and 4 bases, with 10 bases remaining between them. The CDR3 is made up of 12 amino acids. CDR1 is MDHEN and CDR2 is SYDVKM in the germline V gene. As DNA, the CDR3 is TGTGCCAGCACCACATCCACCTATGGCTACACCTTC. Amino acid sequence: CASTTSTYGYTF.

This chain joins TRBV7-6 and TRBJ1-1, with D possibly being TRBD1 (6 bases). The V gene's germline CDR1 is SGHVS and CDR2 FNYEAQ. V was trimmed by 2 bases and J by 5 bases, leaving 15 bases between them. This CDR3 spans 15 amino acids. The CDR3 loop is CASSLLRGGGTEAFF. In DNA form, the CDR3 reads TGTGCCAGCAGCTTATTGAGGGGGGGCGGGACTGAAGCTTTCTTT.

V gene TRBV5-4 combines with J gene TRBJ1-6; a possible D gene is TRBD1 (5 bases). The CDR3 is 15 amino acids. Germline CDR1 is SGHNT and CDR2 is YYREEE (reference sequence). V lost 4 bases and J 10 bases, leaving 18 bases between the germline ends. The CDR3 coding sequence is TGTGCCAGCAGCCCTCAGGCAGGGTGGGCGTCACCCCTCCACTTT. It is translated as CASSPQAGWASPLHF.